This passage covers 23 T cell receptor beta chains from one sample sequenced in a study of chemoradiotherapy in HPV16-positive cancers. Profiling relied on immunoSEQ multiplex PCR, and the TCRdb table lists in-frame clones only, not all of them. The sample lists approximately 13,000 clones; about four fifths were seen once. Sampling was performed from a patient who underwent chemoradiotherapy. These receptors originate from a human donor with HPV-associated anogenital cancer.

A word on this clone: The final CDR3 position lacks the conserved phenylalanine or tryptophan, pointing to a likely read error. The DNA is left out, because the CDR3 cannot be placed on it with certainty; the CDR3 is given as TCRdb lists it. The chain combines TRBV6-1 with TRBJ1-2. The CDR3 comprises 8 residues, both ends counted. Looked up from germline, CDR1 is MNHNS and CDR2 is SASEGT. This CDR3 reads CASSQGEI.

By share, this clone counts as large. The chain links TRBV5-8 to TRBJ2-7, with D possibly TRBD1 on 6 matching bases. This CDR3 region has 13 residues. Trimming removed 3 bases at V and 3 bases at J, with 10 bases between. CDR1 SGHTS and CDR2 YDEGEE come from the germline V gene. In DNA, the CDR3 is TGTGCCAGCAGCTCAGACAGGCTCTACGAGCAGTACTTC. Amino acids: CASSSDRLYEQYF.

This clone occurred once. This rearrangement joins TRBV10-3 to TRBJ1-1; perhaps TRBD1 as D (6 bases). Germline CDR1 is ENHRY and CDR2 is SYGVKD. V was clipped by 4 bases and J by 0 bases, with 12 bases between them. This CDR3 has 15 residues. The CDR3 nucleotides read TGTGCCATCAGTGGGGGCAGGGACATGAACACTGAAGCTTTCTTT. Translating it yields CAISGGRDMNTEAFF.

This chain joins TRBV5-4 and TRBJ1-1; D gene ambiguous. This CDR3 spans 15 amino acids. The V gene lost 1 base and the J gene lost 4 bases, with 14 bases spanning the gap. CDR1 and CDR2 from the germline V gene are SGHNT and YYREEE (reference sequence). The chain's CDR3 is CASSLSVTLSTEAFF. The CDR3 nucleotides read TGTGCCAGCAGCTTGTCGGTGACGCTTTCCACTGAAGCTTTCTTT.

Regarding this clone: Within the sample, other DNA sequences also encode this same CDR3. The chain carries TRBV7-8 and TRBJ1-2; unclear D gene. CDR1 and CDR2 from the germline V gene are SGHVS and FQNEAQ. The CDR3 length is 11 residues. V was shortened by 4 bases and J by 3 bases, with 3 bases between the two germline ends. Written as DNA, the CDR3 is TGTGCCAGCAGCTCCGACTATGGCTACACCTTC. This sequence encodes CASSSDYGYTF. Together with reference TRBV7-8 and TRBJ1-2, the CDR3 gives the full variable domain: GAGVSQSPRYKVAKRGQDVALRCDPISGHVSLFWYQQALGQGPEFLTYFQNEAQLDKSGLPSDRFFAERPEGSVSTLKIQRTQQEDSAVYLCASSSDYGYTFGSGTRLTVV.

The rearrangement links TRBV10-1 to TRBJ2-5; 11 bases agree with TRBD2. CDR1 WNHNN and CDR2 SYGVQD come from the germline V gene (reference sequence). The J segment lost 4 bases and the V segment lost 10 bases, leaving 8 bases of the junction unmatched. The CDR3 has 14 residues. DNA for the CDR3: TGCGCCATCAGGGGTCTAGCGGGAGGAGAGACCCAGTACTTC. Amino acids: CAIRGLAGGETQYF.

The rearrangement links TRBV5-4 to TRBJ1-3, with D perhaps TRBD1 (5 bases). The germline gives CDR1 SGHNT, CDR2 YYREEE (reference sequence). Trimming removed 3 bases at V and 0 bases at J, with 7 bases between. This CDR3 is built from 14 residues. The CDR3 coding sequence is TGTGCCAGCAGCTCCCAGGGCTCTGGAAACACCATATATTTT. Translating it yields CASSSQGSGNTIYF.

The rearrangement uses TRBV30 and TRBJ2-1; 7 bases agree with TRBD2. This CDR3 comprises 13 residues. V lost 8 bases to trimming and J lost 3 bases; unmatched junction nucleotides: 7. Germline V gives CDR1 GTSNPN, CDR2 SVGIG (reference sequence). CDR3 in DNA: TGTGCCCATACTAGCGCCGACTACAATGAGCAGTTCTTC. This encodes CAHTSADYNEQFF.

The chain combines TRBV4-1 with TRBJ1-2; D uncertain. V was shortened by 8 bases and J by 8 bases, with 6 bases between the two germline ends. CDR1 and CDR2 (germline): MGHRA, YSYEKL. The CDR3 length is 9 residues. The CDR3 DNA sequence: TGCGCCAGCTTTCAGGGCTACACCTTC. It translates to CASFQGYTF.

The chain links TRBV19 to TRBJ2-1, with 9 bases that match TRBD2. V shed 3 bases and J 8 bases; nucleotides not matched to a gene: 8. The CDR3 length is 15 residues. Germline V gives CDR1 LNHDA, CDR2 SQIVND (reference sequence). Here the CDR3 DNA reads TGTGCCAGTAGTATTAGCGGGGGATACGTATATGAGCAGTTCTTC. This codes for CASSISGGYVYEQFF.

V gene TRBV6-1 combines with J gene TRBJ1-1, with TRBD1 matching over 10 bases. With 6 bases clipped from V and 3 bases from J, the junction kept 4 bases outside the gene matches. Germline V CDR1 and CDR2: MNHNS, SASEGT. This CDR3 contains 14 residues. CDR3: CASRPGQGDTEAFF. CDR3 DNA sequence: TGTGCCAGCAGACCCGGACAGGGGGACACTGAAGCTTTCTTT.

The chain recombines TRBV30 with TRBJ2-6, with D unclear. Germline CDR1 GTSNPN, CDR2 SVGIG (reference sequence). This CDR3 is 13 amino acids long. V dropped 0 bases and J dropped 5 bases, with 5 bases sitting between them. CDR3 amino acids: CAWSVRWANVLTF. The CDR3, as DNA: TGTGCCTGGAGTGTACGGTGGGCCAACGTCCTGACTTTC.

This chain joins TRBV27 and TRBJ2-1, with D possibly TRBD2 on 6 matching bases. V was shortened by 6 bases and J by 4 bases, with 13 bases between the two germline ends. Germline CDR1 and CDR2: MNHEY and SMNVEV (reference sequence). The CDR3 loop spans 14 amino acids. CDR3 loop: CASSPRLGYNEQFF. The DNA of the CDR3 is TGTGCCAGCAGCCCCCGACTAGGGTACAATGAGCAGTTCTTC.

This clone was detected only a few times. CDR3 in DNA: TGTGCCAGTAGTAGGGGGGCCCGAATCTCCTACAATGAGCAGTTCTTC. Translated, it gives CASSRGARISYNEQFF. The V and J genes are TRBV19 and TRBJ2-1; either TRBD1 or TRBD2 may fit D (6 bases each). The V gene's germline CDR1 is LNHDA and CDR2 SQIVND (reference sequence). Deletions cut 4 bases from V and 0 bases from J, with 13 bases between. This CDR3 comprises 16 residues.

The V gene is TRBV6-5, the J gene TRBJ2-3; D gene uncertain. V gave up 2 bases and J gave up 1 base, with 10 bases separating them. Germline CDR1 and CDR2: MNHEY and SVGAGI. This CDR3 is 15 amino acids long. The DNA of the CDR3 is TGTGCCAGCAGTTACATACCAGCAGGCACAGATACGCAGTATTTT. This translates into CASSYIPAGTDTQYF.

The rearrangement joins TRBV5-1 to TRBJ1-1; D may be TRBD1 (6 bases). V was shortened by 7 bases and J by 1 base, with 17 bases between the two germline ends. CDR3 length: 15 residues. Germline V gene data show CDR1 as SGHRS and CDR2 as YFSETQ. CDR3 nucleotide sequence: TGCGCCAGCGCGGGGGCGGGGTTCGGGAACACTGAAGCTTTCTTT. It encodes CASAGAGFGNTEAFF.

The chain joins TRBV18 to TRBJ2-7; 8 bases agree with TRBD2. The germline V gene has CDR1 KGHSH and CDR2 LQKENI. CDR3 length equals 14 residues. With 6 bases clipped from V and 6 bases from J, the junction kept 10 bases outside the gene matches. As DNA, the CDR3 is TGTGCCAGCTCGGTGGGGCTAGCGGGCTCCGAGCAGTACTTC. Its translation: CASSVGLAGSEQYF.

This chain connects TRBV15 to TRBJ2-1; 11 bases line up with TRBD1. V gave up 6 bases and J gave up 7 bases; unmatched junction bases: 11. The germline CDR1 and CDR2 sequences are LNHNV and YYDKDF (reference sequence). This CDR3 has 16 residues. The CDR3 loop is CATSLPLGQGANEQFF. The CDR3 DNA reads TGTGCCACCAGTCTACCTTTAGGACAGGGGGCAAATGAGCAGTTCTTC.

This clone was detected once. Written as DNA, the CDR3 is TGTGCCAGTAGTCCCGGCGGGAGCACAGATACGCAGTATTTT. Protein product: CASSPGGSTDTQYF. The chain links TRBV19 to TRBJ2-3, with D maybe TRBD2 (5 bases). This CDR3 spans 14 amino acids. Germline values: CDR1 LNHDA, CDR2 SQIVND (reference sequence). Trimming pared 5 bases from V and 0 bases from J, leaving 9 bases between.

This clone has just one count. CDR3 coding DNA: TGTGCCACCAGCGCCGGAGACAGATATGGCTACACCTTC. Its protein product is CATSAGDRYGYTF. V usage is TRBV15 and J usage is TRBJ1-2, with D possibly being TRBD1 (5 bases). The CDR3 contains 13 residues. V lost 5 bases and J lost 5, with 12 bases in between. CDR1 and CDR2 (germline): LNHNV, YYDKDF (reference sequence). Full variable domain (outside the CDR3, taken from reference TRBV15 and TRBJ1-2): DAMVIQNPRYQVTQFGKPVTLSCSQTLNHNVMYWYQQKSSQAPKLLFHYYDKDFNNEADTPDNFQSRRPNTSFCFLDIRSPGLGDTAMYLCATSAGDRYGYTFGSGTRLTVV.

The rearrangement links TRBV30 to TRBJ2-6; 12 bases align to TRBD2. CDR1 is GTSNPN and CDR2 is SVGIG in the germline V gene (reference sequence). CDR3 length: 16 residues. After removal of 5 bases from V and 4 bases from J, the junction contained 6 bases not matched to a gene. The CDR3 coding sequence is TGTGCCTGGGGACTAGCGGGATTGTCGGGGGCCAACGTCCTGACTTTC. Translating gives CAWGLAGLSGANVLTF.

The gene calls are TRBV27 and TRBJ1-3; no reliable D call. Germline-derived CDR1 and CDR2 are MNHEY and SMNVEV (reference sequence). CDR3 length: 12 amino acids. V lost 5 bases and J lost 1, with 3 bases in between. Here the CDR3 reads CASSGSGNTIYF. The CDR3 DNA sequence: TGTGCCAGCAGTGGATCTGGAAACACCATATATTTT.

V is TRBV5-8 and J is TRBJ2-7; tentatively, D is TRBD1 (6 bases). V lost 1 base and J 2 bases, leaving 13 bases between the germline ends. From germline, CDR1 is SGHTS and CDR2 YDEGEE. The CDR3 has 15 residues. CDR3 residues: CASSLSLGQTYEQYF. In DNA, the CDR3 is TGTGCCAGCAGCTTGTCACTAGGACAGACCTACGAGCAGTACTTC.